Here is one T cell receptor (beta chain) with its context. Losses at the gene ends were 1 base for V and 4 bases for J; bases not matched to a gene: 5. The CDR3 consists of 17 residues. Germline V gene data show CDR1 as SGHTA and CDR2 as FQGNSA. The data belong to a study of CD8+CD57+ T cells in acquired aplastic anemia. Study context: Each DNA sample taken from sorted CD4+ and CD8+ cells came to 3 to 4 ug on average.

Profiling that covered TCR beta VDJ and CDR3 relied on genomic DNA as its template. TCRdb re-analysed the reads in MiXCR, keeping a single row per CDR3 protein. Among some 280,000 distinct CDR3 sequences listed, approximately 56% were seen once. Sequenced: sorted CD4+, CD8+, or CD8+CD57+ T cells (not recorded which) from PBMCs. V gene TRBV7-2 combines with J gene TRBJ2-1, with 12 bases identical to TRBD2. This clonotype was obtained from a human donor with severe aplastic anemia or a healthy control (not recorded which). CDR3 region: CASSLGLAGGRYNEQFF. The CDR3 nucleotides are TGTGCCAGCAGCTTAGGGCTAGCGGGGGGGAGATACAATGAGCAGTTCTTC.